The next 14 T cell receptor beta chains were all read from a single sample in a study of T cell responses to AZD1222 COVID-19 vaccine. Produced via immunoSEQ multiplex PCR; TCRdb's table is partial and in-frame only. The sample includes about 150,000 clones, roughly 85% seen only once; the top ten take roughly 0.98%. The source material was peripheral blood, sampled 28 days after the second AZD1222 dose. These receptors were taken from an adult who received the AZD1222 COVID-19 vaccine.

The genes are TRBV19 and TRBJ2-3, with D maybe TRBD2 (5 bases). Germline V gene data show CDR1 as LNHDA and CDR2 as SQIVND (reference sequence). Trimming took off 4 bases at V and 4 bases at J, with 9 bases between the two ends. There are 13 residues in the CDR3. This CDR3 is CASSTEGADTQYF. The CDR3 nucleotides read TGTGCCAGTAGTACAGAGGGAGCAGATACGCAGTATTTT.

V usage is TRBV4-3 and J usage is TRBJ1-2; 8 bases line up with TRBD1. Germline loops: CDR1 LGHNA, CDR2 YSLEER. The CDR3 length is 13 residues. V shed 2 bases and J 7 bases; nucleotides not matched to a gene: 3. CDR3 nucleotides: TGCGCCAGCAGCCAAACAGGGGGATTTGGCTACACCTTC. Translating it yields CASSQTGGFGYTF.

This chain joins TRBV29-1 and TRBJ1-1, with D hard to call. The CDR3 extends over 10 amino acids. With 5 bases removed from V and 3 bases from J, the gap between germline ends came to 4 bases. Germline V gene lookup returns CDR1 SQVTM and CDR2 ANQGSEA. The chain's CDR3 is CSVLYTEAFF. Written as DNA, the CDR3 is TGCAGCGTTTTATACACTGAAGCTTTCTTT.

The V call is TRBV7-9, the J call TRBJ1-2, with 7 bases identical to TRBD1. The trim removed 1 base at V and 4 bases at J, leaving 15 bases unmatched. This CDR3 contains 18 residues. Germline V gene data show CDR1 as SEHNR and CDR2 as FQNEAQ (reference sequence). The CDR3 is CASSLVTGVLTPFYGYTF. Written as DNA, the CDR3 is TGTGCCAGCAGCTTAGTCACAGGGGTCCTCACCCCGTTCTATGGCTACACCTTC.

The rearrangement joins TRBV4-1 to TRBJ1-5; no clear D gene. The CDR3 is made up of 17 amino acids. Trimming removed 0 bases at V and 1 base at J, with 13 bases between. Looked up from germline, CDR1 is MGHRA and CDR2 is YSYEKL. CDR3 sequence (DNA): TGCGCCAGCAGCCAAGATCCGGGAGGCTCAAGCAATCAGCCCCAGCATTTT. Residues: CASSQDPGGSSNQPQHF.

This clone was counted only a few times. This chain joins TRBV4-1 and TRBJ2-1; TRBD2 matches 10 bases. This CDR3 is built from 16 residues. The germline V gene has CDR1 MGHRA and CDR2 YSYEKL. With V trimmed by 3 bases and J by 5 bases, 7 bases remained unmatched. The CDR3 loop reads CASSHGTSALNNEQFF. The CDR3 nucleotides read TGCGCCAGCAGCCATGGGACTAGCGCCCTAAACAATGAGCAGTTCTTC.

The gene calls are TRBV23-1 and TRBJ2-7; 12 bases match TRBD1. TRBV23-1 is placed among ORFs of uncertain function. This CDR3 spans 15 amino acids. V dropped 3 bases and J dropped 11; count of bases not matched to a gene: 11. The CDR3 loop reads CASSHIGDRGPGKYF. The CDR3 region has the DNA TGCGCCAGCAGTCATATAGGGGACAGGGGGCCCGGGAAGTACTTC.

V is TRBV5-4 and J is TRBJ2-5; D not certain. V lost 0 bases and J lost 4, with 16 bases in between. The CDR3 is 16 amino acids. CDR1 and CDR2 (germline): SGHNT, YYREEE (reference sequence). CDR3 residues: CASSLETHQFGETQYF. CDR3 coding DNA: TGTGCCAGCAGCTTGGAAACCCACCAATTCGGAGAGACCCAGTACTTC.

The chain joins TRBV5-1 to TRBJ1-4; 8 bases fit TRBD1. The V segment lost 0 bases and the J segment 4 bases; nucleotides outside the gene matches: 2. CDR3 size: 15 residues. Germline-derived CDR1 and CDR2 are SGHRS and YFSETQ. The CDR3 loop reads CASSLGTGRNEKLFF. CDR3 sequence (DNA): TGCGCCAGCAGCTTGGGGACAGGGCGTAATGAAAAACTGTTTTTT.

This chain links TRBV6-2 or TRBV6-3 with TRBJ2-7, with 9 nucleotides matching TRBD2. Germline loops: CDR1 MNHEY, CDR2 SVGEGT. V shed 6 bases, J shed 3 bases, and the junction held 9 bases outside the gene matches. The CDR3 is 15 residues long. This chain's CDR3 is CASSPGLAIGYEQYF. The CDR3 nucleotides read TGTGCCAGCAGCCCTGGACTAGCGATTGGCTACGAGCAGTACTTC.

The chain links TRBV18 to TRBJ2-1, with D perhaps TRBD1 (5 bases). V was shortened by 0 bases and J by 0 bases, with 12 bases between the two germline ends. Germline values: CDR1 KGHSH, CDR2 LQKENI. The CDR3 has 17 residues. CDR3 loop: CASSPPRRASSYNEQFF. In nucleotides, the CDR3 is TGTGCCAGCTCACCACCGCGCAGGGCGTCCTCCTACAATGAGCAGTTCTTC.

CDR3 amino acids: CASREFVASGNQPQHF. For the CDR3, the DNA is TGTGCCAGTAGGGAGTTCGTGGCGTCTGGCAATCAGCCCCAGCATTTT. The chain has TRBV19 and TRBJ1-5; D not certain. This CDR3 has 16 amino acids. Trimming left V 6 bases short and J 2 bases short, with 17 bases between. Germline CDR1 is LNHDA and CDR2 is SQIVND (reference sequence). Filled out from reference TRBV19 and TRBJ1-5, the complete variable domain reads DGGITQSPKYLFRKEGQNVTLSCEQNLNHDAMYWYRQDPGQGLRLIYYSQIVNDFQKGDIAEGYSVSREKKESFPLTVTSAQKNPTAFYLCASREFVASGNQPQHFGDGTRLSIL.

This CDR3 is CASSQDKAGTFNQPQHF. The CDR3 region has the DNA TGTGCCAGCAGCCAAGATAAGGCGGGAACTTTCAATCAGCCCCAGCATTTT. The rearrangement uses TRBV4-2 and TRBJ1-5; D is undetermined. This CDR3 region has 17 residues. The V gene lost 0 bases and the J gene lost 3 bases, with 15 bases spanning the gap. Germline loops: CDR1 LGHNA, CDR2 YNFKEQ.

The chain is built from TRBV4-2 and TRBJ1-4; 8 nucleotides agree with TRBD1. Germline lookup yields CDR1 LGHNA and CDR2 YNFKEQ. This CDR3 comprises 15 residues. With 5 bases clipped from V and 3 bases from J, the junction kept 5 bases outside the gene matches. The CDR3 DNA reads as TGTGCCAGCAGCGTTTTGGGACAGGCTAATGAAAAACTGTTTTTT. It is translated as CASSVLGQANEKLFF.